This T cell receptor beta chain was profiled in a study of control samples from healthy donors and cancer patients (dated by TCRdb to the early 2020s). With regard to this clone: Its antigen is currently not known. No much larger clonotype is one base removed from it; base qualities were not supplied.

Library method: the immunoSEQ multiplex PCR assay. TCRdb carries this immuneACCESS record with in-frame sequences only. Its versions omit some clonotypes, under half of them owing to an unresolved V gene in the studies checked, with the rest unexplained. The sample includes 150,000 to 200,000 clones, with about 91% observed a single time. The ten largest make up just over 2% of the sample. V is pruned by 3 bases and J by 6 bases, leaving 6 bases of the junction without a gene match. In the germline V gene, CDR1 corresponds to SGHDT and CDR2 to YYEEEE. The CDR3 numbers 13 residues from cysteine through phenylalanine. CDR3 DNA only is kept here, 39 bases in frame from base 1.

The sequenced sample consisted of blood. The TCR sequence derives from a woman in her forties in good health. The chain joins TRBV5-6 to TRBJ2-7, with TRBD1 identical over 7 junction bases. The DNA reads as follows: TGTGCCAGCAGCTCGATGACAGGGCCCGAGCAGTACTTC. This translates into CASSSMTGPEQYF.